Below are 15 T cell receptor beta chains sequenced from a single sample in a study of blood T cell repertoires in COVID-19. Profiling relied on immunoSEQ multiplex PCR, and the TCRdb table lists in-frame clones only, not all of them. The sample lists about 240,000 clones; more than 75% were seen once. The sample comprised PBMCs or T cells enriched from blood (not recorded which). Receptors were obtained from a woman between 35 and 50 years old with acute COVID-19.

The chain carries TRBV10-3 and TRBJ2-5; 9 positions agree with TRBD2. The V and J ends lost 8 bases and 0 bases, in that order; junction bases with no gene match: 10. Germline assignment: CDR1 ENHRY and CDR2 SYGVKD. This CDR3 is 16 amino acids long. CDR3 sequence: CAILSGRIGYQETQYF. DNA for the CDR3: TGTGCCATCTTAAGCGGGAGGATCGGGTACCAAGAGACCCAGTACTTC.

Here the CDR3 reads CASSQDRTGYEQYF. In DNA form, the CDR3 reads TGTGCCAGCAGCCAAGACCGGACAGGTTACGAGCAGTACTTC. This rearrangement joins TRBV3-1 (or the pseudogene TRBV3-2) to TRBJ2-7; TRBD1 matches 7 bases. Germline assignment: CDR1 LGHDT and CDR2 YNNKEL (reference sequence). The CDR3 contains 14 residues. After removal of 0 bases from V and 4 bases from J, the junction contained 3 bases not matched to a gene.

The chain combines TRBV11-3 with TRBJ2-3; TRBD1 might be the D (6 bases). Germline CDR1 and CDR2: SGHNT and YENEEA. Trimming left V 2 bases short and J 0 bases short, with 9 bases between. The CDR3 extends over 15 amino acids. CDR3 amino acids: CASSLRDTSTDTQYF. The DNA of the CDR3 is TGTGCCAGCAGCTTACGGGACACAAGCACAGATACGCAGTATTTT.

CDR3 sequence: CASSEEGRQPQHF. The CDR3 coding sequence is TGTGCCAGCAGTGAAGAGGGTCGGCAGCCCCAGCATTTT. The J gene is TRBJ1-5, the V gene TRBV25-1; D is ambiguous. Germline loops: CDR1 MGHDK, CDR2 SYGVNS. V lost 2 bases and J 7 bases, leaving 9 bases between the germline ends. This CDR3 contains 13 residues.

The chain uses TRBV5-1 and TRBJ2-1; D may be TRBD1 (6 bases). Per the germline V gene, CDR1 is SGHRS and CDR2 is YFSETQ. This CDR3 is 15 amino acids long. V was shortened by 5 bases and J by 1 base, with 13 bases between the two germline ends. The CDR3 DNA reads TGCGCCAGCAGTTCCGGGACAATTTCCTACAATGAGCAGTTCTTC. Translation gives CASSSGTISYNEQFF.

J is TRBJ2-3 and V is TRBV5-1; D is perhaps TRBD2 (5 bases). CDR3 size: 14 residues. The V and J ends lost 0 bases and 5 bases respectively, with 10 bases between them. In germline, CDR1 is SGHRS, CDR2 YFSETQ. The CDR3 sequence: CASSLVVGEDTQYF. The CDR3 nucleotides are TGCGCCAGCAGCTTGGTCGTGGGAGAAGATACGCAGTATTTT.

The chain's CDR3 is CASSFQGAYEQFF. CDR3 DNA sequence: TGCGCCAGCAGCTTCCAGGGGGCCTATGAGCAGTTCTTC. V and J are TRBV5-1 and TRBJ2-1; 8 bases line up with TRBD1. Looked up from germline, CDR1 is SGHRS and CDR2 is YFSETQ. V was clipped by 2 bases and J by 8 bases; unmatched bases: 3. The CDR3 has 13 residues.

In DNA form, the CDR3 reads TGTGCCAGCAGCCCGGGGGACAGGGGAGGCTACAATGAGCAGTTCTTC. Its translation: CASSPGDRGGYNEQFF. This chain uses TRBV5-4 with TRBJ2-1; TRBD1 matches at 10 bases. Trimming cost V 4 bases and J 3 bases; bases outside gene matches: 7. The CDR3 is 16 residues long. Germline values: CDR1 SGHNT, CDR2 YYREEE (reference sequence).

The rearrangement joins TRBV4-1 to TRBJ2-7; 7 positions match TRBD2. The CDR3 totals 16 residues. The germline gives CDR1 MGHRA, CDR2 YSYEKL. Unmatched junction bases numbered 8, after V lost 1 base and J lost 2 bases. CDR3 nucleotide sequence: TGCGCCAGCAGCCAAGTTCAAGCGGGAACCCCCTACGAGCAGTACTTC. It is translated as CASSQVQAGTPYEQYF.

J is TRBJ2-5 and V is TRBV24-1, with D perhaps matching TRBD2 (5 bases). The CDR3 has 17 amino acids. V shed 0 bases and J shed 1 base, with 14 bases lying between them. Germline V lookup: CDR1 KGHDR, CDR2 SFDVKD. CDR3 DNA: TGTGCCACCAGTGATTTGGCAGGACTCACTTCCCAAGAGACCCAGTACTTC. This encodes CATSDLAGLTSQETQYF.

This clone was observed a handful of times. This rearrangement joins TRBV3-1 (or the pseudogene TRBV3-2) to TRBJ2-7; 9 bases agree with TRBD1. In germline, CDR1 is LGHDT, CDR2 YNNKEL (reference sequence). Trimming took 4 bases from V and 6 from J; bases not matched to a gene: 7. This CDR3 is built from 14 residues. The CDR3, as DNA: TGTGCCAGCAGCCCGGACAGGGGTCCGCGCGAGCAGTACTTC. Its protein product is CASSPDRGPREQYF.

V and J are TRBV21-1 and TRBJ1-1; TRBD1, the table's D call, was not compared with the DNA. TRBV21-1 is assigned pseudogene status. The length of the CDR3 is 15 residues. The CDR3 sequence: CASSKGDRLNTEAFF. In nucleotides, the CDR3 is TGTGCCAGCAGCAAAGGGGACAGATTGAACACTGAAGCTTTCTTT.

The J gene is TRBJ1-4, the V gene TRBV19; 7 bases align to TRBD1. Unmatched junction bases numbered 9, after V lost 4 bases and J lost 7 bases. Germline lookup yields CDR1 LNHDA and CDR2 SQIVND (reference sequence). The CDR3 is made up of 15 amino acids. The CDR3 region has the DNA TGTGCCAGTAGTAACCGGGACAGAGGTGGTGAAAAACTGTTTTTT. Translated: CASSNRDRGGEKLFF.

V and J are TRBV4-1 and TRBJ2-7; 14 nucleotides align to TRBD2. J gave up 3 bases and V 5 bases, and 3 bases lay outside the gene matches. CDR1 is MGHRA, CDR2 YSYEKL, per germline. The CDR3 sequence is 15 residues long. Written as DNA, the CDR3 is TGCGCCAGCAGCTCTGGACTAGCGGGAGGCTACGAGCAGTACTTC. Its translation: CASSSGLAGGYEQYF.

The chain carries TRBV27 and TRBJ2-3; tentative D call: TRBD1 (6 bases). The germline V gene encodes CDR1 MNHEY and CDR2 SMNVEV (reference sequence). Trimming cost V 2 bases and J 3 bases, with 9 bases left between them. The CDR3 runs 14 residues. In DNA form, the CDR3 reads TGTGCCAGCAGTTTAAACAGGGCGACAGATACGCAGTATTTT. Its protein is CASSLNRATDTQYF.